This T cell receptor (beta chain) is drawn from a study of identical twins. MiXCR, applied by TCRdb to the 5' RACE reads, yields one record per CDR3 protein. The sample includes about 530,000 distinct CDR3 sequences, about 15% seen only once; the top ten take 0.44%. This same sample was also taken into another study, of yellow fever vaccine responses in identical twins. That work adds: A vaccine T cell response that seemed partly convergent and partly personalized was reported in twins.

The sequenced sample was CD4+ T cells sorted from blood. This TCR derives from a woman between 18 and 30 years old in good health.

As DNA, the CDR3 is TGCAGCGTTGACAGGAATGGCTACACCTTC. This codes for CSVDRNGYTF. This rearrangement joins TRBV29-1 to TRBJ1-2; no clear D gene. Germline lookup yields CDR1 SQVTM and CDR2 ANQGSEA. V was cut by 3 bases and J by 6 bases, with 5 bases left in between. This CDR3 spans 10 amino acids.